One T cell receptor (beta chain) is described in this entry. The source of the sample is a study of blood T cell repertoires in COVID-19. Study at large: COVID-19 samples collected from the United States, Italy and Spain covered acute and convalescent phases. In each case, the material was cDNA or gDNA derived from T cells, B-cell-depleted T cells, or PBMCs.

In the original analysis: Reference gene primer amplification yielded estimated nucleated cell counts. TCRdb keeps only in-frame clones here, not all; method: immunoSEQ multiplex PCR. V, J and clone size are taken as reported in that table, and D and trimming were inferred from the DNA itself. The repertoire holds about 240,000 clones, with roughly 80% as singletons. CDR1 and CDR2 (germline): LNHDA, SQIVND (reference sequence). The CDR3 loop spans 16 amino acids. The junction had 12 bases not matched to a gene; V was cut back by 6 bases and J by 7 bases. The chain employs TRBV19 and TRBJ1-6; 7 bases agree with TRBD1. The specimen was peripheral blood. This receptor was obtained from a woman aged 80 or over with acute or convalescent COVID-19. CDR3 loop: CASRGGTVSSNSPLHF. In DNA form, the CDR3 reads TGTGCCAGTAGAGGCGGGACAGTATCCTCGAATTCACCCCTCCACTTT.